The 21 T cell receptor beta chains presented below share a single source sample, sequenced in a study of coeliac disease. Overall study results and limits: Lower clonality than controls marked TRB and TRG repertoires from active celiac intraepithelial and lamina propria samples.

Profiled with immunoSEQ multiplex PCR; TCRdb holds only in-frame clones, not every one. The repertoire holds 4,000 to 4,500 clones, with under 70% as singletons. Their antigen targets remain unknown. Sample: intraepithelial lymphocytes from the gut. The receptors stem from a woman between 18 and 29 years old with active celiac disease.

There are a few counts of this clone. The CDR3 bases are TGTGCCAGCAGCTCCGCGGAGCGGGAGTACAATGAGCAGTTCTTC. This sequence encodes CASSSAEREYNEQFF. The chain has TRBV7-2 and TRBJ2-1, with TRBD2 identical over 8 bases. The CDR3 is made up of 15 amino acids. CDR1 and CDR2 (germline): SGHTA, FQGNSA. The V gene end was trimmed by 4 bases and the J gene end by 4 bases; junction bases not matched to a gene: 6.

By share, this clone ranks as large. Here the CDR3 reads CASSLSRGTEAFF. CDR3 DNA: TGCGCCAGCAGCTTGTCCAGGGGCACTGAAGCTTTCTTT. This sequence joins TRBV5-1 and TRBJ1-1, with D maybe TRBD1 (6 bases). Germline values: CDR1 SGHRS, CDR2 YFSETQ. The CDR3 extends over 13 amino acids. Trimming took off 1 base at V and 4 bases at J, with 8 bases between the two ends.

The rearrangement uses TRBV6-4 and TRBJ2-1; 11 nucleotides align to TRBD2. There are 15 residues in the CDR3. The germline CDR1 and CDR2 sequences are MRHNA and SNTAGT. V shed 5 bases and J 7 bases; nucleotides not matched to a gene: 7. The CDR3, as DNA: TGTGCCAGCAGTACACTAGCGGGAGCAATTAATGAGCAGTTCTTC. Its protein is CASSTLAGAINEQFF.

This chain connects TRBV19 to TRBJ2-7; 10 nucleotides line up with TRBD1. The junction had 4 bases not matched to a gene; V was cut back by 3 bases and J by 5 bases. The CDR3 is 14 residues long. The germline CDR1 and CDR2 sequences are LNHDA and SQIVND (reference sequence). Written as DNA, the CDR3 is TGTGCCAGTAGTATTTTGGGACAGGGGAACGAGCAGTACTTC. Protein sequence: CASSILGQGNEQYF.

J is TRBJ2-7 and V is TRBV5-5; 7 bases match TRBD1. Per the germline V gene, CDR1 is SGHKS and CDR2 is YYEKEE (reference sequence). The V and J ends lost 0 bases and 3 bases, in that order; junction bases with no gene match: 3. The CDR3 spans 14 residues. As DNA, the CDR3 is TGTGCCAGCAGCTTGGATCCAGGGGGCTACGAGCAGTACTTC. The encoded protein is CASSLDPGGYEQYF.

CDR3 protein: CASSLVGALSYEQYF. CDR3 bases: TGTGCCAGCAGTTTAGTGGGGGCTCTATCCTACGAGCAGTACTTC. The chain employs TRBV28 and TRBJ2-7; D possibly corresponds to TRBD1 (6 bases). CDR1 MDHEN and CDR2 SYDVKM come from the germline V gene. Deletions cut 2 bases from V and 1 base from J, with 12 bases between. The CDR3 loop spans 15 amino acids.

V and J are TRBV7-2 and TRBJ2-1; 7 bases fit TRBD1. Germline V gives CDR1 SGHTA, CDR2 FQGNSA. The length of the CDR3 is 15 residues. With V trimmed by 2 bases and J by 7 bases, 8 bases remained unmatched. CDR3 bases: TGTGCCAGCAGCTTACGTGGACAGGTTTCAAATGAGCAGTTCTTC. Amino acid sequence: CASSLRGQVSNEQFF.

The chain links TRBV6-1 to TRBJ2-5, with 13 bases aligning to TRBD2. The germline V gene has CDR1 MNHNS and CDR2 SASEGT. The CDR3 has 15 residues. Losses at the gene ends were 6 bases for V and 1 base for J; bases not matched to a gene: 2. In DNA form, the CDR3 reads TGTGCCAGCAGCGGGACTAGCGGGGTCCAAGAGACCCAGTACTTC. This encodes CASSGTSGVQETQYF.

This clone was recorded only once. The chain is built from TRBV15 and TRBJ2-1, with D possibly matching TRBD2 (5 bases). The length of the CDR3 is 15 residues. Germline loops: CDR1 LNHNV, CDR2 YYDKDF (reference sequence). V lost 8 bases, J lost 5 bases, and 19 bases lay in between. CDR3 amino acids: CATHGSTGNNNEQFF. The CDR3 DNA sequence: TGTGCCACCCATGGGTCCACGGGGAACAACAATGAGCAGTTCTTC.

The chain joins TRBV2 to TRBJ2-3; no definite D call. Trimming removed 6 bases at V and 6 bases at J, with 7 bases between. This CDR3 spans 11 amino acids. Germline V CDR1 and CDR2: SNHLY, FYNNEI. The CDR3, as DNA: TGTGCCAGCAGCTCTTCTGATACGCAGTATTTT. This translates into CASSSSDTQYF.

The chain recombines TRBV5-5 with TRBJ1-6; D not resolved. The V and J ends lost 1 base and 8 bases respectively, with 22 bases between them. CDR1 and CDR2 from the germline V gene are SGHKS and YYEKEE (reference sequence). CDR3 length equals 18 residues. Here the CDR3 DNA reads TGTGCCAGCAGCTTGTTTGGTGATTCGGCAAGGAGAGATTCACCCCTCCACTTT. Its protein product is CASSLFGDSARRDSPLHF.

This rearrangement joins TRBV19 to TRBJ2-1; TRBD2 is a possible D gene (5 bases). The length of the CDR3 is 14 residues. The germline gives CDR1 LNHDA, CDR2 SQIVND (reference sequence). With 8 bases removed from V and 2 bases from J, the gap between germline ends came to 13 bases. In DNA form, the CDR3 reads TGTGCCAGTCAAATAGGAGGTCCCTACAATGAGCAGTTCTTC. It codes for CASQIGGPYNEQFF.

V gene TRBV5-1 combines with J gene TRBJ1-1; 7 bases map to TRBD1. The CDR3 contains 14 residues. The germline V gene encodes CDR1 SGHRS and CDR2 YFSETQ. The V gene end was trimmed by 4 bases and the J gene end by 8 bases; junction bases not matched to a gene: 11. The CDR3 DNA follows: TGCGCCAGCAGCCTGCCGGGACAGCCCATCGAAGCTTTCTTT. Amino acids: CASSLPGQPIEAFF.

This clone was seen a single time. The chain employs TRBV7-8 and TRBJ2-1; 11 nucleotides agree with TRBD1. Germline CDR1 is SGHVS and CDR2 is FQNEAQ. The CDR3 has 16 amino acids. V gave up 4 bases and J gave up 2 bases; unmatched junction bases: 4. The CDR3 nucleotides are TGTGCCAGCAGCTCTTGGACAGGGGGCGCCTACAATGAGCAGTTCTTC. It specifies CASSSWTGGAYNEQFF. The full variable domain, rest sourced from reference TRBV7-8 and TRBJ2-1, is GAGVSQSPRYKVAKRGQDVALRCDPISGHVSLFWYQQALGQGPEFLTYFQNEAQLDKSGLPSDRFFAERPEGSVSTLKIQRTQQEDSAVYLCASSSWTGGAYNEQFFGPGTRLTVL.

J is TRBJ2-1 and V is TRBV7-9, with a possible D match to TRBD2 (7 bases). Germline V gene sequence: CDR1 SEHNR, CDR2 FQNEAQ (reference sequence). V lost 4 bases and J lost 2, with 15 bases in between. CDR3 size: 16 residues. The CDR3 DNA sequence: TGTGCCAGCAGCTGGCTGCGGGGGCAACCCTACAATGAGCAGTTCTTC. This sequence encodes CASSWLRGQPYNEQFF.

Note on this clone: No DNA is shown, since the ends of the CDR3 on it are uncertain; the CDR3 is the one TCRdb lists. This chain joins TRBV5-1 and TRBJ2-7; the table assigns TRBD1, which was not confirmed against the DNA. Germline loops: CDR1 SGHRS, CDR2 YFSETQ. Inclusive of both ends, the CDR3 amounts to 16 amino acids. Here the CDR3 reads CASSLVSGQGGHEQYF.

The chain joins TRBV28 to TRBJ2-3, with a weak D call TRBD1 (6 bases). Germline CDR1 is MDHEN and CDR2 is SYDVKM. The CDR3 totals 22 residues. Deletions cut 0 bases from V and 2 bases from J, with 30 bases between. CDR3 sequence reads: CASSLWFAVVGAKNSDTDTQYF. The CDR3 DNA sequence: TGTGCCAGCAGTTTATGGTTCGCCGTCGTGGGGGCGAAAAACAGCGACACAGATACGCAGTATTTT.

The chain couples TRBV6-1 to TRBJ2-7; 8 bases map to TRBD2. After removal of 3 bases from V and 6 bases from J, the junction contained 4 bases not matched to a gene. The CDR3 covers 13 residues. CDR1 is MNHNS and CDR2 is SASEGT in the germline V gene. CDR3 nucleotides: TGTGCCAGCAGTGATATCGGGGGGGCCGAGCAGTACTTC. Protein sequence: CASSDIGGAEQYF.

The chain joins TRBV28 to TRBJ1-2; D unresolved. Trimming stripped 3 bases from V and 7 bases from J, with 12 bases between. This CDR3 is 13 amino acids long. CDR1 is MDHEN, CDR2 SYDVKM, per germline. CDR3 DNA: TGTGCCAGCAGTTTTGCCCGACACTCTGGCTACACCTTC. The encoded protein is CASSFARHSGYTF.

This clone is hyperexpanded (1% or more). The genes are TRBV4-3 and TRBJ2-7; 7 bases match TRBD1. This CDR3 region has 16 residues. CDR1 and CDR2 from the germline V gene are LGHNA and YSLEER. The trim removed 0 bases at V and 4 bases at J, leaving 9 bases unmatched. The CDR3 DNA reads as TGCGCCAGCAGCCAAGATTTATCGGGACAGCCTTACGAGCAGTACTTC. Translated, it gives CASSQDLSGQPYEQYF.

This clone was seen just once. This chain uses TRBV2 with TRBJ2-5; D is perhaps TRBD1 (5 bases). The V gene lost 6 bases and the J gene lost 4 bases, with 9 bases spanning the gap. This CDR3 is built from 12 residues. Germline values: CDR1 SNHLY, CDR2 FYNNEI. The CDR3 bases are TGTGCCAGCAGCGCTAGGGGAGAGACCCAGTACTTC. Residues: CASSARGETQYF.